A single sample gave rise to the 4 T cell receptor beta chains below, sequenced in a study of T cells after posttransplantation cyclophosphamide. A marrow graft followed busulfan-fludarabine conditioning, with cyclophosphamide on days +3 and +4. The repertoire was sequenced with immunoSEQ multiplex PCR; TCRdb's copy has only in-frame clones and lacks some. The sample gives some 10,000 clones, 75% to 95% of which show up once; roughly 3.5% is in the top ten. Specimen: PBMCs, collected after allogeneic stem cell transplant with posttransplant cyclophosphamide. The origin of the receptors is a female patient aged 25-40 years who received an allogeneic stem cell transplant from an unrelated donor, was CMV-positive, and had no GVHD. The graft donor may be the source of some T cells.

The rearrangement uses TRBV5-6 and TRBJ1-6; D uncertain. Germline CDR1 SGHDT, CDR2 YYEEEE. CDR3 length: 12 residues. Between the trimmed V and J ends, which lost 5 bases and 10 bases, there was a span of 10 bases. CDR3 sequence: CASRNLRSPLHF. CDR3 nucleotide sequence: TGTGCCAGCAGGAACCTTAGATCACCCCTCCACTTT.

CDR3 sequence reads: CASSLTGQTSTDTQYF. In DNA, the CDR3 is TGTGCCAGCAGCCTGACTGGCCAGACTAGCACAGATACGCAGTATTTT. The chain uses TRBV9 and TRBJ2-3, with D uncertain. CDR3 length equals 16 residues. Per the germline V gene, CDR1 is SGDLS and CDR2 is YYNGEE. With 4 bases removed from V and 0 bases from J, the gap between germline ends came to 15 bases.

The V and J genes are TRBV13 and TRBJ2-5; a weak D match, TRBD2 (5 bases). The CDR3 contains 12 residues. Trimming took off 3 bases at V and 11 bases at J, with 13 bases between the two ends. Germline V gene lookup returns CDR1 PRHDT and CDR2 FYEKMQ (reference sequence). The DNA of the CDR3 is TGTGCCAGCAGCTTGGCTAGTAGGGAGCAGTACTTC. This encodes CASSLASREQYF.

This chain uses TRBV6-1 with TRBJ2-2; 10 positions match TRBD2. Germline V gives CDR1 MNHNS, CDR2 SASEGT. The CDR3 totals 15 residues. Germline trimming cut 7 bases from V and 6 bases from J; bases unmatched to any gene: 8. The CDR3 reads CASNGRLAGSGELFF. The CDR3 DNA follows: TGTGCCAGCAACGGGAGACTAGCGGGTTCCGGGGAGCTGTTTTTT.